These 27 T cell receptor beta chains originate from one sample sequenced in a study of CD8+CD57+ T cells in acquired aplastic anemia. CD8+CD57+ cell expansion had been shown by flow cytometry in patients chosen for sequencing. CDR3 and TCR beta VDJ profiling relied on a genomic DNA template. In TCRdb, the reads were re-called with MiXCR into one record per CDR3 protein. This sample carries 200,000 to 300,000 distinct CDR3 sequences, 70% to 85% of them seen once, and the ten largest clones take 35% to 50%. The sequencing sample was made of sorted CD4+, CD8+, or CD8+CD57+ T cells (not recorded which) from PBMCs. The receptors were gathered from a human donor with aplastic anemia.

This rearrangement joins TRBV7-3 to TRBJ2-5, with TRBD1 matching 8 bases. Losses at the gene ends were 5 bases for V and 12 bases for J; bases not matched to a gene: 17. Germline V gives CDR1 SGHTA, CDR2 FQGTGA. The CDR3 consists of 15 residues. In DNA form, the CDR3 reads TGTGCCAGCAGCCGACAGGGGACCTGGGGAAAGAATGAGTACTTC. This sequence encodes CASSRQGTWGKNEYF.

Turning to this clonotype: This CDR3 is missing its conserved last phenylalanine or tryptophan, likely due to a read error. The DNA is omitted, as the CDR3 cannot be located on it reliably, and the CDR3 follows TCRdb's listing. The chain uses TRBV7-2 and TRBJ2-3; the table assigns TRBD1, which was not confirmed against the DNA. The CDR3 adds up to 13 amino acids, both ends counted. Per germline, CDR1 SGHTA and CDR2 FQGNSA. Here the CDR3 reads CASSAGGTASVHS.

The chain carries TRBV7-8 and TRBJ2-1; 7 nucleotides align to TRBD1. Germline V gives CDR1 SGHVS, CDR2 FQNEAQ. The CDR3 runs 13 residues. V shed 0 bases and J 9 bases; nucleotides not matched to a gene: 2. Written as DNA, the CDR3 is TGTGCCAGCAGCTTAGCAGGGGGCACTGAGCAGTTCTTC. Its protein product is CASSLAGGTEQFF.

This clonotype occurred a few times. The chain links TRBV24-1 to TRBJ2-1; D call uncertain. The CDR3 extends over 15 amino acids. With 2 bases removed from V and 6 bases from J, the gap between germline ends came to 13 bases. CDR1 and CDR2 from the germline V gene are KGHDR and SFDVKD. The CDR3, as DNA: TGTGCCACCAGTGATTATACCGGGCAAACCAATGAGCAGTTCTTC. Translated: CATSDYTGQTNEQFF.

This chain links TRBV7-9 with TRBJ1-1; a possible D gene is TRBD1 (6 bases). Trimming took 1 base from V and 14 from J, leaving 23 bases between them. The CDR3 contains 15 residues. The germline gives CDR1 SEHNR, CDR2 FQNEAQ (reference sequence). The chain's CDR3 is CASSLERSGGTNEFF. The CDR3 nucleotides are TGTGCCAGCAGCTTAGAACGAAGCGGGGGCACCAATGAGTTCTTT.

This chain links TRBV9 with TRBJ2-1; no clear D gene. Looked up from germline, CDR1 is SGDLS and CDR2 is YYNGEE. CDR3 length equals 15 residues. Trimming cost V 4 bases and J 14 bases, with 25 bases left between them. CDR3 coding DNA: TGTGCCAGCAGCTTAGGGCGCCCCGCCAACAATGAAAAGTTCTTC. This translates into CASSLGRPANNEKFF.

This chain links TRBV7-3 with TRBJ2-7, with TRBD2 matching over 11 bases. The V and J ends lost 2 bases and 4 bases, in that order; junction bases with no gene match: 13. The length of the CDR3 is 18 residues. CDR1 and CDR2 (germline): SGHTA, FQGTGA. CDR3 nucleotides: TGTGCCAGCAGCTTACCGGGACTAGCGGATGGGGCAGATTACGAGCAGTACGTC. Encoded protein: CASSLPGLADGADYEQYV.

Worth noting for this clonotype: This may stem from a read error, because a much larger clone lies one nucleotide away. Lacking the conserved final phenylalanine or tryptophan, this CDR3 likely reflects a read error. The DNA is omitted, as the CDR3 cannot be located on it reliably, and the CDR3 follows TCRdb's listing. The rearrangement joins TRBV19 to TRBJ2-1; the D call TRBD2 from the table was never checked on the DNA. Germline V gene sequence: CDR1 LNHDA, CDR2 SQIVND (reference sequence). The CDR3 contains 16 residues when both ends are counted. This chain's CDR3 is CASSIASGAYNDQFFV.

The chain carries TRBV7-8 and TRBJ2-7, with 7 bases fitting TRBD2. Germline-derived CDR1 and CDR2 are SGHVS and FQNEAQ. CDR3 length: 18 amino acids. Trimming cost V 3 bases and J 3 bases; bases outside gene matches: 17. The DNA of the CDR3 is TGTGCCAGCAGCTTTCAAAGAAGCGGGACGAGCGATGACTACGAGCAGTACGTC. Translated, it gives CASSFQRSGTSDDYEQYV.

In this sample, this clonotype turned up many times. It may be a read error: a sequence one base away is much more abundant. The DNA of the CDR3 is TGTGCCAGCAGCTTGGACAGCTACGAGCAGTACGTC. Protein: CASSLDSYEQYV. This chain joins TRBV11-1 and TRBJ2-7; a possible D gene is TRBD1 (6 bases). This CDR3 contains 12 residues. Germline V CDR1 and CDR2: SGHAT, FQDESV (reference sequence). Trimming removed 3 bases from V and 3 bases from J, with 6 bases in between.

As regards this clonotype: At one end, the junction sequence differs from germline, possibly due to a read error. The chain combines TRBV15 with TRBJ2-7, with D possibly being TRBD1 or TRBD2 (5 bases each). The CDR3 totals 14 residues. Germline values: CDR1 LNHNV, CDR2 YYDKDF (reference sequence). CDR3 bases: TGTGCCTCCAGCAGAGAGGCAGGGACCTACGAACAGTACTTC. Its protein product is CASSREAGTYEQYF.

The chain couples TRBV7-9 to TRBJ2-7, with a weak D call TRBD2 (6 bases). The germline V gene has CDR1 SEHNR and CDR2 FQNEAQ (reference sequence). This CDR3 is built from 14 residues. Here the CDR3 reads CASSCRRSGYNDEV. The CDR3 DNA sequence: TGTGCCAGCAGCTGCCGAAGAAGCGGGTACAACGATGAGGTC.

This sequence joins TRBV7-3 and TRBJ2-3, with a tentative D call TRBD2 (6 bases). Germline lookup yields CDR1 SGHTA and CDR2 FQGTGA. The CDR3 loop spans 14 amino acids. The V end lost 7 bases, the J end lost 6 bases, and 17 bases lay between the germline ends. The CDR3 region has the DNA TGTGCCAGCACCATAGCGGCAGGCCCCGATACGCAGTATTTT. Residues: CASTIAAGPDTQYF.

Comment on this clonotype: One junction end disagrees with the germline gene, perhaps due to a read error. The chain has TRBV7-3 and TRBJ2-3, with 15 bases identical to TRBD2. The CDR3 extends over 14 amino acids. Germline CDR1 and CDR2: SGHTA and FQGTGA. CDR3: CASSSSLMGLAGGF. Written as DNA, the CDR3 is TGTGCCAGCAGCTCTTCCCTCATGGGACTAGCGGGGGGCTTT.

The CDR3 protein is CASSLETEPYNEQFF. The CDR3 DNA follows: TGTGCCAGCAGCTTAGAGACTGAACCCTACAATGAGCAGTTCTTC. The chain joins TRBV11-1 to TRBJ2-1, with D uncertain. Germline V gene lookup returns CDR1 SGHAT and CDR2 FQDESV (reference sequence). This CDR3 comprises 15 residues. V lost 1 base, J lost 2 bases, and 9 bases lay in between.

The V gene is TRBV7-6, the J gene TRBJ1-2; D remains ambiguous. The CDR3 extends over 16 amino acids. Germline-derived CDR1 and CDR2 are SGHVS and FNYEAQ. V was clipped by 7 bases and J by 7 bases, with 25 bases between them. CDR3 DNA sequence: TGTGCCAGCACCCTAGGGAGGGTCCCCTCTGTAGCTGGCTACACCTTC. Protein sequence: CASTLGRVPSVAGYTF.

This sequence joins TRBV7-3 and TRBJ2-5; 9 bases align to TRBD2. V trimming: 3 bases; J trimming: 4 bases; junction bases outside the gene matches: 6. The CDR3 loop spans 15 amino acids. Looked up from germline, CDR1 is SGHTA and CDR2 is FQGTGA. CDR3 protein: CASSFAGGPGETQYF. CDR3 nucleotides: TGTGCCAGCAGCTTTGCGGGAGGGCCTGGAGAGACCCAGTACTTC.

Comment on this clonotype: One end of the junction does not line up with germline, which may come from a read error. The J gene is TRBJ2-3, the V gene TRBV5-1; tentative D call: TRBD2 (6 bases). The germline gives CDR1 SGHRS, CDR2 YFSETQ. The length of the CDR3 is 13 residues. DNA of the CDR3: TGTGCCAGCGGGTACAGGCTCACAGATACGCAGTATTTT. It translates to CASGYRLTDTQYF.

V is TRBV19 and J is TRBJ1-5; 7 bases map to TRBD1. Losses at the gene ends were 2 bases for V and 4 bases for J; bases not matched to a gene: 5. Germline V gives CDR1 LNHDA, CDR2 SQIVND (reference sequence). The CDR3 sequence is 15 residues long. CDR3: CASSIRDSTNQPQHF. CDR3 in DNA: TGTGCCAGTAGTATACGGGACAGTACTAATCAGCCCCAGCATTTT. The full variable domain, completed using reference TRBV19 and TRBJ1-5, is DGGITQSPKYLFRKEGQNVTLSCEQNLNHDAMYWYRQDPGQGLRLIYYSQIVNDFQKGDIAEGYSVSREKKESFPLTVTSAQKNPTAFYLCASSIRDSTNQPQHFGDGTRLSIL.

Regarding this clonotype: A read error is likely, as this CDR3 ends without the conserved phenylalanine or tryptophan. The DNA is omitted, as the CDR3 cannot be located on it reliably, and the CDR3 follows TCRdb's listing. The rearrangement links TRBV9 to TRBJ2-3; the table calls TRBD1, which could not be checked here. The CDR3 comprises 13 residues, both ends counted. Per the germline V gene, CDR1 is SGDLS and CDR2 is YYNGEE. The CDR3 sequence is CASGDGGNDTYYV.

About this clonotype itself: Since the CDR3 does not end with the conserved phenylalanine or tryptophan, this likely comes from a read error. The genes are TRBV7-3 and TRBJ2-5; D assignment may be TRBD1 or TRBD2 (5 bases each). V gave up 5 bases and J gave up 5 bases, with 18 bases separating them. Germline V CDR1 and CDR2: SGHTA, FQGTGA. The CDR3 is made up of 15 amino acids. The CDR3 region is CASSAWGTWGETQYL. In DNA form, the CDR3 reads TGTGCCAGCAGCGCCTGGGGCACTTGGGGGGAGACCCAGTACCTC.

About this clonotype: The junction and the germline gene differ at one end; a read error may be behind it. The chain is built from TRBV2 and TRBJ2-1, with 7 positions matching TRBD2. Germline values: CDR1 SNHLY, CDR2 FYNNEI. This CDR3 is built from 15 residues. The CDR3 region is CASSIASGASNAQFF. The CDR3 DNA sequence: TGTGCCAGTAGTATAGCTAGCGGAGCCTCAAATGCGCAGTTCTTC. The variable domain in full, completed from reference TRBV2 and TRBJ2-1, reads EPEVTQTPSHQVTQMGQEVILRCVPISNHLYFYWYRQILGQKVEFLVSFYNNEISEKSEIFDDQFSVERPDGSNFTLKIRSTKLEDSAMYFCASSIASGASNAQFFGPGTRLTVL.

About this clonotype itself: As the CDR3 is not closed by the conserved phenylalanine or tryptophan, this likely results from a read error. The gene calls are TRBV2 and TRBJ2-3, with D unclear. This CDR3 contains 14 residues. Germline CDR1 reads SNHLY; CDR2 reads FYNNEI. Written as DNA, the CDR3 is TGTGCCAGCAGCTCCGCGGCAGGTCCGGATACTCAGTATTTA. Translated: CASSSAAGPDTQYL.

V and J are TRBV7-2 and TRBJ2-1; perhaps TRBD2 as D (5 bases). Trimming removed 3 bases at V and 7 bases at J, with 16 bases between. The CDR3 sequence is 15 residues long. CDR1 is SGHTA and CDR2 is FQGNSA in the germline V gene. The CDR3 is CASSFTGLPYNEQFF. CDR3 in DNA: TGTGCCAGCAGCTTCACTGGACTCCCTTATAATGAGCAGTTCTTC. Full variable domain (missing parts from reference TRBV7-2 and TRBJ2-1): GAGVSQSPSNKVTEKGKDVELRCDPISGHTALYWYRQSLGQGLEFLIYFQGNSAPDKSGLPSDRFSAERTGGSVSTLTIQRTQQEDSAVYLCASSFTGLPYNEQFFGPGTRLTVL.

The rearrangement uses TRBV5-4 and TRBJ2-5; the D gene is possibly TRBD1 (6 bases). Germline values: CDR1 SGHNT, CDR2 YYREEE (reference sequence). Deletions cut 2 bases from V and 6 bases from J, with 14 bases between. The CDR3 length is 14 residues. This CDR3 is CASSLARGRKTQYF. Here the CDR3 DNA reads TGTGCCAGCAGCTTAGCGAGGGGGAGAAAGACCCAGTACTTC.

For this clonotype: A read error is likely, as this CDR3 ends without the conserved phenylalanine or tryptophan. The chain recombines TRBV11-3 with TRBJ1-6; D gene ambiguous. Deletions cut 3 bases from V and 8 bases from J, with 11 bases between. The germline gives CDR1 SGHNT, CDR2 YENEEA. The CDR3 runs 14 residues. Here the CDR3 reads CASSFSGADSPLHL. The CDR3 DNA is TGTGCCAGCAGCTTCAGTGGTGCTGATTCACCCCTCCACCTT.

A remark on this clonotype: The junction shows a germline mismatch at one end, possibly a read error. The CDR3 coding sequence is TGTGCCAGCAGCTTAGCGGGTAGTTACGAGGCCCACGTCCTGACTTTC. It encodes CASSLAGSYEAHVLTF. This chain links TRBV7-2 with TRBJ2-6; D gene uncertain. This CDR3 contains 16 residues. CDR1 and CDR2 from the germline V gene are SGHTA and FQGNSA.